A single sample gave rise to the 20 T cell receptor beta chains below, sequenced in a study of T cells in Graves' hyperthyroidism and ophthalmopathy (dated by TCRdb to about 2019). Receptor libraries were prepared by multiplex PCR. The sample was run on an Illumina HiSeq 2000. TCR beta CDR3 regions were amplified from RNA transcripts. For the first round of RT-PCR on the TCR CDR3, the HTBI primer set was used together with the Qiagen OneStep RT-PCR kit. Using fastp trimming at Q25 and MiXCR clonotype assembly, TCRdb reanalyzed the public sequencing data and kept in-frame beta chains. Records with the same CDR3 protein are collapsed into one entry carrying the most frequent genes and DNA. The sample data list approximately 430,000 distinct CDR3 sequences, and over 12% of these were observed just once. Around 14% of the sample rests with the top ten. The sample was blood. The receptors shown here come from a man younger than 35 with Graves' ophthalmopathy.

Ten or more counts support this clonotype. The chain has TRBV28 and TRBJ1-5; D not resolved. Trimming took off 3 bases at V and 0 bases at J, with 6 bases between the two ends. The CDR3 is made up of 14 amino acids. CDR1 is MDHEN, CDR2 SYDVKM, per germline. In DNA, the CDR3 is TGTGCCAGCAGTTTTAGGGATAGCAATCAGCCCCAGCATTTT. Protein product: CASSFRDSNQPQHF.

Worth noting for this clonotype: A clone one base away is much larger, so this may be a read error. This chain joins TRBV6-9 and TRBJ2-3; D gene unclear. CDR3 length: 16 residues. Looked up from germline, CDR1 is MNHGY and CDR2 is SVAAGI. CDR3 DNA sequence: TGTGCCAGCGGTTACGGGCGGATTCCTAGCACAGATACGCAGTATTTT. Amino acids: CASGYGRIPSTDTQYF.

The table lists this clonotype with many counts. The chain has TRBV2 and TRBJ2-1, with D possibly TRBD1 on 5 matching bases. V lost 5 bases and J lost 3, with 8 bases in between. The CDR3 loop spans 13 amino acids. The germline V gene encodes CDR1 SNHLY and CDR2 FYNNEI. The CDR3, as DNA: TGTGCCAGCAGTATAGGGGTCTACAATGAGCAGTTCTTC. Translating gives CASSIGVYNEQFF.

This clonotype was observed many times. The genes are TRBV7-9 and TRBJ2-5; TRBD1 might be the D (5 bases). V lost 5 bases to trimming and J lost 4 bases, with 11 bases between them. CDR3 size: 13 residues. Germline V gene lookup returns CDR1 SEHNR and CDR2 FQNEAQ (reference sequence). The DNA of the CDR3 is TGTGCCAGCAGCCGCCTAGGGGCAGAGACCCAGTACTTC. As protein: CASSRLGAETQYF. Using reference TRBV7-9 and TRBJ2-5 for the parts outside the CDR3, the full variable domain is DTGVSQNPRHKITKRGQNVTFRCDPISEHNRLYWYRQTLGQGPEFLTYFQNEAQLEKSRLLSDRFSAERPKGSFSTLEIQRTEQGDSAMYLCASSRLGAETQYFGPGTRLLVL.

V and J are TRBV30 and TRBJ2-1, with 12 bases matching TRBD2. The junction had 22 bases not matched to a gene; V was cut back by 3 bases and J by 1 base. CDR1 is GTSNPN and CDR2 is SVGIG in the germline V gene (reference sequence). The CDR3 covers 22 residues. This CDR3 reads CAWSSPGHRTSGAEASYNEQFF. DNA for the CDR3: TGTGCCTGGAGCTCCCCGGGACACCGGACTAGCGGGGCTGAGGCGTCCTACAATGAGCAGTTCTTC. The full variable domain, completed using reference TRBV30 and TRBJ2-1, is SQTIHQWPATLVQPVGSPLSLECTVEGTSNPNLYWYRQAAGRGLQLLFYSVGIGQISSEVPQNLSASRPQDRQFILSSKKLLLSDSGFYLCAWSSPGHRTSGAEASYNEQFFGPGTRLTVL.

This clonotype was detected many times. This CDR3 is CASSSYRDNQPQHF. The CDR3 DNA reads TGTGCCAGCAGTTCCTACAGGGACAATCAGCCCCAGCATTTT. This chain links TRBV27 with TRBJ1-5, with D possibly being TRBD1 (6 bases). This CDR3 contains 14 residues. V was clipped by 4 bases and J by 3 bases, with 10 bases between them. Germline V gene data show CDR1 as MNHEY and CDR2 as SMNVEV (reference sequence).

This clonotype was seen many times. The gene calls are TRBV5-1 and TRBJ1-2; D perhaps matches TRBD1 (6 bases). In germline, CDR1 is SGHRS, CDR2 YFSETQ. This CDR3 spans 14 amino acids. Trimming removed 3 bases from V and 2 bases from J, with 11 bases in between. In DNA form, the CDR3 reads TGCGCCAGCAGCTGGAGTCAGGGGAACTATGGCTACACCTTC. It encodes CASSWSQGNYGYTF.

The chain is built from TRBV4-2 and TRBJ2-3, with D hard to call. The CDR3 length is 15 residues. V lost 0 bases, J lost 5 bases, and 12 bases lay in between. CDR1 and CDR2 (germline): LGHNA, YNFKEQ. The CDR3 here is CASSQDIRVQDTQYF. The CDR3 nucleotides read TGTGCCAGCAGCCAAGATATAAGGGTTCAAGATACGCAGTATTTT.

This clonotype was counted ten times or more. Being one base from a much bigger clone, this may be a read error. V and J are TRBV6-1 and TRBJ1-1; TRBD1 is a possible D gene (5 bases). Germline V gene lookup returns CDR1 MNHNS and CDR2 SASEGT. This CDR3 has 13 amino acids. The CDR3 bases are TGTGCCAACAGTTCTCAGGGTGACACTGAAGCTTTCTTT. It is translated as CANSSQGDTEAFF.

V is TRBV7-9 and J is TRBJ1-1; no clear D gene. The CDR3 consists of 14 residues. V dropped 6 bases and J dropped 3 bases, with 14 bases sitting between them. The germline gives CDR1 SEHNR, CDR2 FQNEAQ (reference sequence). For the CDR3, the DNA is TGTGCCAGCAGACCCACTACGTCGCACACTGAAGCTTTCTTT. Protein sequence: CASRPTTSHTEAFF.

The chain uses TRBV9 and TRBJ2-7; TRBD2 agrees at 7 bases. The CDR3 consists of 17 residues. Unmatched junction bases numbered 10, after V lost 0 bases and J lost 1 base. Germline CDR1 is SGDLS and CDR2 is YYNGEE. For the CDR3, the DNA is TGTGCCAGCAGCGTAGGGAATCGGGAGGCCTCGTCCTACGAGCAGTACTTC. Amino acid sequence: CASSVGNREASSYEQYF. The complete variable domain, with remaining parts taken from reference TRBV9 and TRBJ2-7, reads DSGVTQTPKHLITATGQRVTLRCSPRSGDLSVYWYQQSLDQGLQFLIQYYNGEERAKGNILERFSAQQFPDLHSELNLSSLELGDSALYFCASSVGNREASSYEQYFGPGTRLTVT.

In this sample, this clonotype turned up many times. This chain uses TRBV2 with TRBJ1-1, with TRBD1 identical over 8 bases. After removal of 6 bases from V and 0 bases from J, the junction contained 6 bases not matched to a gene. CDR1 is SNHLY and CDR2 is FYNNEI in the germline V gene. This CDR3 contains 15 residues. Here the CDR3 reads CASRVDRAMNTEAFF. The CDR3 bases are TGTGCCAGCAGAGTGGACAGGGCCATGAACACTGAAGCTTTCTTT.

This clonotype was seen at least ten times. V usage is TRBV10-3 and J usage is TRBJ2-5, with TRBD2 matching over 14 bases. The CDR3 spans 16 residues. Unmatched junction bases numbered 7, after V lost 6 bases and J lost 4 bases. Germline V lookup: CDR1 ENHRY, CDR2 SYGVKD. In DNA, the CDR3 is TGTGCCATCAGGGCAGGACTAGCGGGAGGATCAGAGACCCAGTACTTC. Its protein product is CAIRAGLAGGSETQYF.

This clonotype was detected only a few times. V and J are TRBV13 and TRBJ2-5, with a possible D match to TRBD1 (6 bases). V lost 5 bases to trimming and J lost 2 bases, with 18 bases between them. Germline V lookup: CDR1 PRHDT, CDR2 FYEKMQ (reference sequence). CDR3 size: 16 residues. CDR3 in amino acids: CASSTNSGHDQETQYF. In DNA, the CDR3 is TGTGCCAGCAGCACGAACTCGGGACATGATCAAGAGACCCAGTACTTC.

Only a few counts were recorded for this clonotype. The genes are TRBV5-1 and TRBJ2-1; 7 bases agree with TRBD2. This CDR3 region has 15 residues. Trimming took 5 bases from V and 7 from J; bases not matched to a gene: 12. CDR1 is SGHRS, CDR2 YFSETQ, per germline. CDR3 sequence reads: CASRTGTNQVNEQFF. CDR3 DNA: TGCGCCAGCAGGACCGGGACTAACCAGGTTAATGAGCAGTTCTTC.

In its sample, this clonotype was seen many times. The genes are TRBV28 and TRBJ2-1; TRBD1 or TRBD2 may be the D gene (5 bases each). Trimming took 2 bases from V and 4 from J, leaving 9 bases between them. The CDR3 covers 14 residues. The V gene's germline CDR1 is MDHEN and CDR2 SYDVKM. This chain's CDR3 is CASSLGGRYNEQFF. The DNA of the CDR3 is TGTGCCAGCAGTTTAGGGGGACGGTACAATGAGCAGTTCTTC.

This clonotype was counted many times. The chain joins TRBV6-5 to TRBJ2-7; no definite D call. Trimming stripped 0 bases from V and 6 bases from J, with 12 bases between. The germline gives CDR1 MNHEY, CDR2 SVGAGI. The CDR3 has 14 amino acids. CDR3 residues: CASSYSGLASEQYF. The DNA for the CDR3 is TGTGCCAGCAGTTACTCCGGGTTAGCCAGCGAGCAGTACTTC.

Ten or more counts support this clonotype. The gene calls are TRBV4-1 and TRBJ1-2; 9 nucleotides align to TRBD1. Trimming took 0 bases from V and 8 from J; bases not matched to a gene: 7. The germline CDR1 and CDR2 sequences are MGHRA and YSYEKL. The CDR3 has 15 residues. The CDR3 sequence: CASSQEGRQGEGYTF. CDR3 DNA: TGCGCCAGCAGCCAAGAAGGCCGACAGGGGGAAGGCTACACCTTC.

This clonotype was detected ten times or more. J is TRBJ2-3 and V is TRBV20-1; no reliable D call. This CDR3 spans 12 amino acids. Germline values: CDR1 DFQATT, CDR2 SNEGSKA (reference sequence). Trimming left V 0 bases short and J 1 base short, with 2 bases between. CDR3 bases: TGCAGTGCTAGAGAGGGCACAGATACGCAGTATTTT. Protein: CSAREGTDTQYF.

This clonotype was picked up many times. The rearrangement links TRBV12-3 or TRBV12-4 to TRBJ1-2; D is unresolved. The length of the CDR3 is 16 residues. The V end was cut by 4 bases, the J end by 2 bases, with 17 bases between. The CDR3 DNA sequence: TGTGCCAGCAGTTCAGAGCGAGTGCCCGGGAACTATGGCTACACCTTC. This gives the protein CASSSERVPGNYGYTF.